These 10 T cell receptor beta chains originate from one sample sequenced in a study of beta chain features in type 1 diabetes. General study points: Shorter TCRB CDR3s, moderately but significantly so, were found in Type 1 diabetes patients in all four CD4+ subsets.

The sequenced template was cDNA made from the entire isolated RNA. The assay was immunoSEQ multiplex PCR, and TCRdb's table has in-frame clones only and misses some. The data hold about 740,000 clones, with over 10% observed a single time. For these receptors, no antigen is known. Sequenced: naive CD4+ T cells from blood. Receptor source: a man aged 18 to 30 with type 1 diabetes.

This clone was detected only a few times. V is TRBV9 and J is TRBJ2-6; D is undetermined. Germline loops: CDR1 SGDLS, CDR2 YYNGEE. The CDR3 runs to 17 residues. Trimming stripped 3 bases from V and 0 bases from J, with 13 bases between. CDR3 loop: CASSARPLSSGANVLTF. As DNA, the CDR3 is TGTGCCAGCAGCGCAAGACCCCTAAGCTCTGGGGCCAACGTCCTGACTTTC.

The V and J genes are TRBV30 and TRBJ1-1; 9 bases match TRBD1. This CDR3 region has 15 residues. V lost 2 bases and J lost 3; bases outside the gene matches: 7. Germline V gene sequence: CDR1 GTSNPN, CDR2 SVGIG (reference sequence). The CDR3 DNA is TGTGCCTGGAGTACCCCGACAGGGGGGCACACTGAAGCTTTCTTT. Encoded protein: CAWSTPTGGHTEAFF.

The CDR3 DNA reads as TGTGCCAGCACTACAGGAAACTATGGCTACACCTTC. This codes for CASTTGNYGYTF. This chain joins TRBV6-5 and TRBJ1-2; TRBD1 might be the D (5 bases). Germline V gene data show CDR1 as MNHEY and CDR2 as SVGAGI. The CDR3 has 12 residues. Between the trimmed V and J ends, which lost 7 bases and 2 bases, there was a span of 8 bases.

This clone was seen more than once but under ten times. The V gene is TRBV6-5, the J gene TRBJ1-2; no firm D call. CDR1 and CDR2 (germline): MNHEY, SVGAGI. This CDR3 contains 14 residues. V lost 2 bases and J 2 bases, leaving 9 bases between the germline ends. The CDR3 DNA reads as TGTGCCAGCAGTTACAGAGCGGTAAACTATGGCTACACCTTC. Its translation is CASSYRAVNYGYTF.

This clone was found a few times. The CDR3 bases are TGTGCCAGCAGCCCCCTAGCGGGGGCGGTGGATACGCAGTATTTT. This sequence encodes CASSPLAGAVDTQYF. The chain combines TRBV5-6 with TRBJ2-3, with 10 bases identical to TRBD2. V lost 4 bases and J lost 6; bases outside the gene matches: 8. The CDR3 runs 15 residues. CDR1 and CDR2 (germline): SGHDT, YYEEEE. Variable domain in full (rest from reference TRBV5-6 and TRBJ2-3): DAGVTQSPTHLIKTRGQQVTLRCSPKSGHDTVSWYQQALGQGPQFIFQYYEEEERQRGNFPDRFSGHQFPNYSSELNVNALLLGDSALYLCASSPLAGAVDTQYFGPGTRLTVL.

As to this clone: Other DNA sequences in the sample encode the same CDR3. The chain couples TRBV30 to TRBJ1-2; D is ambiguous. This CDR3 comprises 12 residues. Germline V lookup: CDR1 GTSNPN, CDR2 SVGIG (reference sequence). V lost 5 bases and J 1 base, leaving 8 bases between the germline ends. The CDR3 reads CAWPGGNYGYTF. CDR3 nucleotide sequence: TGTGCCTGGCCCGGAGGTAACTATGGCTACACCTTC.

V and J are TRBV30 and TRBJ1-2; D gene unclear. CDR3 size: 13 residues. Germline values: CDR1 GTSNPN, CDR2 SVGIG (reference sequence). With 0 bases removed from V and 8 bases from J, the gap between germline ends came to 13 bases. The CDR3 region is CAWSVVPVGGYTF. The CDR3 DNA is TGTGCCTGGAGTGTAGTACCAGTCGGGGGCTACACCTTC.

This clone showed up just a few times. V and J are TRBV2 and TRBJ2-1; possibly TRBD2 for D (7 bases). The CDR3 loop spans 13 amino acids. Germline CDR1 and CDR2: SNHLY and FYNNEI. The ends were cut back, 8 bases at V and 9 bases at J, with 17 bases in the middle. The CDR3 bases are TGTGCCAGCTCCCGGGTCGCGGGGGCTGAGCAGTTCTTC. Protein product: CASSRVAGAEQFF.

This clone was recorded a few times. The chain carries TRBV2 and TRBJ2-7, with D unclear. Germline CDR1 reads SNHLY; CDR2 reads FYNNEI. V lost 6 bases and J lost 3, with 15 bases in between. This CDR3 spans 14 amino acids. The chain's CDR3 is CASRTVSGFYEQYF. The CDR3 DNA reads as TGTGCCAGCAGGACCGTCTCAGGTTTCTACGAGCAGTACTTC.

Here the CDR3 reads CAWRIQANYGYTF. The CDR3 nucleotides are TGTGCCTGGAGAATCCAGGCTAACTATGGCTACACCTTC. The V and J genes are TRBV30 and TRBJ1-2; D is undetermined. The germline V gene encodes CDR1 GTSNPN and CDR2 SVGIG (reference sequence). The V and J ends lost 3 bases and 0 bases respectively, with 8 bases between them. CDR3 size: 13 residues. The whole variable domain, filled in from reference TRBV30 and TRBJ1-2, reads SQTIHQWPATLVQPVGSPLSLECTVEGTSNPNLYWYRQAAGRGLQLLFYSVGIGQISSEVPQNLSASRPQDRQFILSSKKLLLSDSGFYLCAWRIQANYGYTFGSGTRLTVV.